This is a list of T cell receptor beta chains from one sample in a study of blood T cell repertoires in COVID-19. Method: immunoSEQ multiplex PCR; TCRdb's copy keeps in-frame clones and lacks some. The sample has about 200,000 clones, 75% to 85% seen once. Material for sequencing was peripheral blood. These receptors all stem from a human donor in a cohort sampled during active COVID-19. Each CDR3 is given with its conserved first and last residue. D genes are given only for firm matches. Some rows mark clone size as missing; the rest say once, few, many or name a class of expanded clone.

CDR3 length	clone size	D gene	V gene	J gene	CDR3 DNA	CDR3 protein
14	.	TRBD1	TRBV3-1/TRBV3-2	TRBJ1-4	TGTGCCAGCAGCCTACAGGGGTGGAATGAAAAACTGTTTTTT	CASSLQGWNEKLFF
12	.	.	TRBV5-6	TRBJ1-5	TGTGCCAGCAGTACAGGGTTCCAGCCCCAGCATTTT	CASSTGFQPQHF
15	many	TRBD1	TRBV25-1	TRBJ1-6	TGTGCCAGCAGTGGGCCGGGGACAGGGAATTCACCCCTCCACTTT	CASSGPGTGNSPLHF
13	.	.	TRBV11-2	TRBJ1-2	TGTGCCAGCAGCTACCCGGGTGGTTATGGCTACACCTTC	CASSYPGGYGYTF
15	.	.	TRBV7-9	TRBJ2-7	TGTGCCAGCCGCATTAGGACTCCCATGGACTACGAGCAGTACTTC	CASRIRTPMDYEQYF
16	.	.	TRBV2	TRBJ2-2	TGTGCCAGCAGTGAAAAGACAGAGAGCTTTACCGGGGAGCTGTTTTTT	CASSEKTESFTGELFF
14	.	TRBD1	TRBV7-9	TRBJ2-7	TGTGCCAGCAGCCAGGACAGGGGTCCCTACGAGCAGTACTTC	CASSQDRGPYEQYF
15	.	.	TRBV7-6	TRBJ1-1	TGTGCCAGCAGCTTAGCGGATTCCCGAACTACGCAAGCTTTCTTT	CASSLADSRTTQAFF
17	.	TRBD1	TRBV7-9	TRBJ2-6	TGTGCCAGCAGCTCTCCGGGACAGGGCTCTGGGGCCAACGTCCTGACTTTC	CASSSPGQGSGANVLTF
17	.	TRBD2	TRBV3-1/TRBV3-2	TRBJ2-5	TGTGCCAGCAGCTTACATCATAGCGGGAGGCCCCAAGAGACCCAGTACTTC	CASSLHHSGRPQETQYF
15	.	TRBD1	TRBV6-6	TRBJ2-1	TGTGCCAGCAGTCCCCCAGGGGGAATCTACAATGAGCAGTTCTTC	CASSPPGGIYNEQFF